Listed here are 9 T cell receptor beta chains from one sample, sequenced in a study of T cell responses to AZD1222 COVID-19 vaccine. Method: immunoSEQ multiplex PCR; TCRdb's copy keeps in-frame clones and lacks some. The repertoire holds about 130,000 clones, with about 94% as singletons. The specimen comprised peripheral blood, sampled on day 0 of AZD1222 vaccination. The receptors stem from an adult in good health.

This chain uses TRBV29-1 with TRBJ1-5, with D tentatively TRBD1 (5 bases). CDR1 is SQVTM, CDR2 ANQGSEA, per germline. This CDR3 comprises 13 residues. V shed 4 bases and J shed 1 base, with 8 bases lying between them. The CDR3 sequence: CSVGEGSNQPQHF. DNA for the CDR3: TGCAGCGTTGGGGAGGGGAGCAATCAGCCCCAGCATTTT. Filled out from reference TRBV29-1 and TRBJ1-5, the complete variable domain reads SAVISQKPSRDICQRGTSLTIQCQVDSQVTMMFWYRQQPGQSLTLIATANQGSEATYESGFVIDKFPISRPNLTFSTLTVSNMSPEDSSIYLCSVGEGSNQPQHFGDGTRLSIL.

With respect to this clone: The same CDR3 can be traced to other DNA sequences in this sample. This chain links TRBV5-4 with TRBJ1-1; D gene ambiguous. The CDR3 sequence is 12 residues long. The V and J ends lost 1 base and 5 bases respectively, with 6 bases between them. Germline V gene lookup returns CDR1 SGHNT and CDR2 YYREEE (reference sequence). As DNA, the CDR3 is TGTGCCAGCAGCTTGCAAGGGACTGAAGCTTTCTTT. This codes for CASSLQGTEAFF.

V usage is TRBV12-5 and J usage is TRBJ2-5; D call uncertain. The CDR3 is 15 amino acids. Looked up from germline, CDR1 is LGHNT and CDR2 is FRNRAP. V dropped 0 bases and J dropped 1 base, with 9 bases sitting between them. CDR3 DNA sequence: TGTGCTAGTGGTTTGGTACGGCCAGGCCAAGAGACCCAGTACTTC. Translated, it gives CASGLVRPGQETQYF.

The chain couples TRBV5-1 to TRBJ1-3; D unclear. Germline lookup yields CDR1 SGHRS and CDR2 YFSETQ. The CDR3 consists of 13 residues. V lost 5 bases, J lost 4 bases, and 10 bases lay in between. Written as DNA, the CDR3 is TGCGCCAGCAGTAGCTCCTTAGGAAACACCATATATTTT. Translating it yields CASSSSLGNTIYF. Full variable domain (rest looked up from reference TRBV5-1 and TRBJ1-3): KAGVTQTPRYLIKTRGQQVTLSCSPISGHRSVSWYQQTPGQGLQFLFEYFSETQRNKGNFPGRFSGRQFSNSRSEMNVSTLELGDSALYLCASSSSLGNTIYFGEGSWLTVV.

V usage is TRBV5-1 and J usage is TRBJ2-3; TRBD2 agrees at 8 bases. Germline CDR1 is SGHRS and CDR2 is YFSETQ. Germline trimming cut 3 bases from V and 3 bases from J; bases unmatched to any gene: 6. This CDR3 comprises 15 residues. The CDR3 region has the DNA TGCGCCAGCAGCTGGGCGGGAGGTCGAACAGATACGCAGTATTTT. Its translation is CASSWAGGRTDTQYF. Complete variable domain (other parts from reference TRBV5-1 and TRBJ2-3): KAGVTQTPRYLIKTRGQQVTLSCSPISGHRSVSWYQQTPGQGLQFLFEYFSETQRNKGNFPGRFSGRQFSNSRSEMNVSTLELGDSALYLCASSWAGGRTDTQYFGPGTRLTVL.

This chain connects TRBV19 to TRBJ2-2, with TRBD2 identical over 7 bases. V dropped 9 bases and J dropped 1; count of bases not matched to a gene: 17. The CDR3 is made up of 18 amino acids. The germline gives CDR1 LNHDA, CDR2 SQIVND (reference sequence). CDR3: CASRSSGYRLQNTGELFF. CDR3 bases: TGTGCCAGCCGGTCTAGCGGTTATCGCCTGCAGAACACCGGGGAGCTGTTTTTT.

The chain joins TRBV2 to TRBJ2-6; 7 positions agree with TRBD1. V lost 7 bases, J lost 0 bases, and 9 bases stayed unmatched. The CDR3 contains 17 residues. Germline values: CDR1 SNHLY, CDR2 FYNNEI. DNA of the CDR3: TGTGCCAGCACCGAGGGCAGGGGGTTCTCTGGGGCCAACGTCCTGACTTTC. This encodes CASTEGRGFSGANVLTF.

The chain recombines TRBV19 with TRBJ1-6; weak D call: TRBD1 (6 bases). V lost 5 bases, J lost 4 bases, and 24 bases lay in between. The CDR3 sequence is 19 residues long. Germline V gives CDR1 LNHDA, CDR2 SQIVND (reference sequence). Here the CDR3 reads CASSPRDKATLPYNSPLHF. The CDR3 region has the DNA TGTGCCAGTAGTCCCCGGGACAAAGCCACGTTGCCTTATAATTCACCCCTCCACTTT.

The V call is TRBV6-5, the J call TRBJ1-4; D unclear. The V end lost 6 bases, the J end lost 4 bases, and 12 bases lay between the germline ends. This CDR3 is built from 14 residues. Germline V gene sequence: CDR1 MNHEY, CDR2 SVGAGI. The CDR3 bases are TGTGCCAGCAGCTATACTGGGAGTAATGAAAAACTGTTTTTT. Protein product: CASSYTGSNEKLFF.